This TCR beta chain was identified during a study of blood T cell repertoires in COVID-19. Background on the study: Samples taken during acute and convalescent COVID-19 were collected in the United States, Italy and Spain.

The CDR3 extends over 14 amino acids. Per germline, CDR1 MDHEN and CDR2 SYDVKM. V trimming: 3 bases; J trimming: 6 bases; junction bases outside the gene matches: 4. The data were produced by immunoSEQ multiplex PCR, yet TCRdb's version contains in-frame clones alone and is incomplete. Of around 230,000 clones listed, approximately 90% were seen once; the top ten hold 0.55% to 0.75%. This clone was counted between two and nine times. The receptor was derived from a man aged 35-49 years with acute or convalescent COVID-19. Input material: peripheral blood. The rearrangement links TRBV28 to TRBJ1-4; 7 bases are shared with TRBD1. This CDR3 reads CASSFPGTDEKLFF. CDR3 sequence (DNA): TGTGCCAGCAGTTTTCCCGGGACAGATGAAAAACTGTTTTTT.